The entry that follows covers one TCR beta chain sequence. Its antigen target is currently unknown. No much larger clone exists at a distance of one base, and base qualities are not known. The data are from a study of Ad26.COV2.S vaccination and SARS-CoV-2 variants (dated by TCRdb to the early 2020s). In terms of the full investigation: Vaccine-arm donors came from COV1001, a multicentre, randomized, double-blind, placebo-controlled phase I-IIa trial of Ad26.COV2.S in healthy adults. Dosing of Ad26.COV2.S was intramuscular, at either 5x10^10 or 1x10^11 viral particles, delivered as one shot or as two shots spaced 56 days apart. Sequencing of the TCRbeta repertoire served to evaluate the specificity and breadth of SARS-CoV-2-reactive T cell receptors following Ad26.COV2.S vaccination. A total of approximately 32 samples were included in the TCR-sequenced set, comprising around 19 Ad26.COV2.S vaccine recipients, 5 placebo recipients and 8 SARS-CoV-2 convalescent individuals. Trial participants were randomized into five groups of five, in which low-dose or high-dose Ad26.COV2.S was given once or twice, or placebo was given on both occasions. Throughout the experiments and outcome assessment, investigators stayed blinded to trial group allocation.

TCRbeta CDR3 regions were sequenced with the immunoSEQ Assay. After extraction, genomic DNA underwent amplification by bias-controlled multiplex PCR, followed by high-throughput sequencing. The published analysis was carried out like this. Collapsing and filtering of sequences were performed to quantify the absolute abundance of each unique TCRbeta CDR3 region. Usable DNA was measured by amplifying reference genes present in all nucleated cells, and TCRbeta template counts were normalized to that usable DNA to estimate T cell fraction. Repertoire TCRs were annotated as SARS-CoV-2-specific by exact matching of V gene, CDR3 amino acid sequence and J gene to a known reactive TCR set. The reference SARS-CoV-2 TCR set came from MIRA and was filtered for enrichment in COVID-19-positive ImmuneCODE repertoires, removing public or cross-reactive TCRs. Using the MIRA antigens, annotated TCRs were further analysed by specific ORF or by position within an ORF. Depth was the summed frequency of annotated unique rearrangements, while breadth was defined as annotated unique rearrangements over total unique productive rearrangements. Two-sided Wilcoxon rank-sum tests were used to compare TCR breadth between groups. Here the immuneACCESS table is served through TCRdb, limited to in-frame sequences with V and J called. Missing clones are a known gap in these copies; in checked studies unresolved V genes cover under half, and the rest lacks a known reason. Clonal size and the V and J genes are those of that table, whereas D and trimming came from the DNA. The sample includes a few hundred thousand clones, with around 92% observed a single time. The ten largest clones represent around 1.7% of the sample.

Overall study results and their limits: After vaccination, substantial breadth of spike-specific CD8+ and CD4+ T cell responses was reported. The study was not powered for comparison of responses between vaccine doses or regimens. It was noted by the authors that total T cell responses may have been underestimated by the TCR breadth and depth analyses. Comparable non-spike TCR breadth was observed between vaccine and placebo recipients, consistent with only spike being contained in the vaccine. Compared with placebo recipients, Ad26.COV2.S recipients showed higher spike-specific TCR breadth (P = 0.0014).

CDR1 MNHEY and CDR2 SMNVEV are derived from the germline V gene (reference sequence). Trimming takes 5 bases off V and 7 bases off J; junction bases not matched to a gene: 6. Spanning cysteine to phenylalanine, the CDR3 consists of 13 amino acids. The read is trimmed to its CDR3 DNA, 39 bases read in frame from base 1. The treatment or condition label on this specimen signifies: around 19 received Ad26.COV2.S at low or high dose, single or two shots; roughly five received placebo; per-sample allocation not given. Repertoires of vaccine and placebo recipients were sequenced from samples taken on day 63 after the first injection. In Cohort 1b, roughly 25 adults aged 18-55 years were enrolled at a single site in Boston, USA, between 29 July and 7 August 2020. Ad26.COV2.S consisted of a replication-incompetent adenovirus type 26 vector by which a prefusion-stabilized SARS-CoV-2 spike protein from the original Wuhan strain was expressed.

Material: peripheral blood, obtained in a trial of Ad26.COV2.S vaccine versus placebo. The sequence came from a person between 18 and 65 years old who received the Ad26.COV2.S COVID-19 vaccine or a placebo. The chain joins TRBV27 to TRBJ1-1, with 8 bases aligning to TRBD1. The nucleotides read TGTGCCAGCAGTAGGCCCGGGACAGGTGAAGCTTTCTTT. Its translation is CASSRPGTGEAFF.